Included here is one T cell receptor beta chain sequence, with context. Its antigen is not identified. Every donor was a healthy person donating bone marrow. There are 13 residues in the CDR3. Germline CDR1 and CDR2: LNHDA and SQIVND (reference sequence). In the PCR, 60 Vbeta and 13 Jbeta primers were used. The method was immunoSEQ multiplex PCR; TCRdb's version includes in-frame clones alone and lacks a portion of them. This sample carries about 200,000 clones, roughly 80% of them seen once, and the ten largest clones take about 0.37%. These data are taken from a study of cytomegalovirus exposure and HLA in healthy donors. Findings and limits, study-wide: Presence/absence analyses rested on an assumption that sequencing depth was roughly uniform across donors.

The chain recombines TRBV19 with TRBJ2-5, with D possibly matching TRBD1 (6 bases). TRBJ2-7 matches the DNA end more closely, so the J call is doubtful. This receptor was identified in a male donor in good health and CMV-seropositive. The sample was PBMCs. The CDR3 nucleotides read TGTGCCAGTACAGGGACATCCCCCTACGAGCAGTACTTC. Amino acids: CASTGTSPYEQYF.